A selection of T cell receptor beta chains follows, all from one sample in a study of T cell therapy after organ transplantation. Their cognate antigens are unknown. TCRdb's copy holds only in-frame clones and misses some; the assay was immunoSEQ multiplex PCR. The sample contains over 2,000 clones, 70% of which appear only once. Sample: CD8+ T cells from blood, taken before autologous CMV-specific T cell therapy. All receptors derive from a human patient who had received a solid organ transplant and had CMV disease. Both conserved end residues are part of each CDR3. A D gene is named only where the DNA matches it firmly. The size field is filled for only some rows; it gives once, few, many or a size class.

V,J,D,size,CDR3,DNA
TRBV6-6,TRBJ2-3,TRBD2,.,CASSQGTSASTDTQYF,TGTGCCAGCAGTCAAGGGACTAGCGCTAGCACAGATACGCAGTATTTT
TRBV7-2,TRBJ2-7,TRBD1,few,CASSFDRGSYEQYF,TGTGCCAGCAGCTTTGACAGGGGGTCCTACGAGCAGTACTTC
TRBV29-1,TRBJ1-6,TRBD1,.,CSVRDRVDSPLHF,TGCAGCGTTAGGGACAGGGTTGATTCACCCCTCCACTTT
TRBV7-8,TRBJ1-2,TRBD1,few,CASSGVQGKDYGYTF,TGTGCCAGCAGCGGCGTACAGGGGAAGGACTATGGCTACACCTTC
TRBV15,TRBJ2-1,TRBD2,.,CATSRDSSGRGVGEQFF,TGTGCCACCAGCAGAGATTCAAGCGGGAGGGGGGTGGGGGAGCAGTTCTTC
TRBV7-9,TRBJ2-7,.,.,CASSQALREWQYF,TGTGCCAGCAGCCAAGCCCTCCGGGAATGGCAGTACTTC
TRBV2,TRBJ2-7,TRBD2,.,CASNPSGRPPYEQYF,TGTGCCAGCAACCCTAGCGGGAGGCCACCCTACGAGCAGTACTTC
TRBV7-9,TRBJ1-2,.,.,CASSLGNYGYTF,TGTGCCAGCAGCTTAGGGAACTATGGCTACACCTTC
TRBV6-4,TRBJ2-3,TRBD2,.,CASSEDGTSATDTQYF,TGTGCCAGCAGTGAAGACGGGACTAGCGCGACAGATACGCAGTATTTT
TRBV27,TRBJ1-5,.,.,CASSPEGWGNQPQHF,TGTGCCAGCAGTCCTGAGGGGTGGGGCAATCAGCCCCAGCATTTT
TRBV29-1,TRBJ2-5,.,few,CSVVLGLETQYF,TGCAGCGTTGTTTTGGGGCTAGAGACCCAGTACTTC
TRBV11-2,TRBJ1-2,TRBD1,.,CASSLGQGANYGYTF,TGTGCCAGCAGCTTAGGACAGGGGGCTAACTATGGCTACACCTTC
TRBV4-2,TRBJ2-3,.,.,CASSQDVLAESTDTQYF,TGTGCCAGCAGCCAAGACGTATTAGCGGAGAGCACAGATACGCAGTATTTT
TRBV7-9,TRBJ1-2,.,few,CASSPSEGPFYGYTF,TGTGCCAGCAGCCCATCCGAGGGACCATTCTATGGCTACACCTTC
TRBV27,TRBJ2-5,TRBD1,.,CASGTGAGETQYF,TGTGCCAGCGGGACAGGGGCAGGGGAGACCCAGTACTTC
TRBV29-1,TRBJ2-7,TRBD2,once,CSARSGSGGYEQYF,TGCAGCGCTCGTAGCGGGAGCGGGGGCTACGAGCAGTACTTC
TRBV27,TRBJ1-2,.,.,CASSLRHNQLNYGYTF,TGTGCCAGCAGTTTACGACACAACCAGCTTAACTATGGCTACACCTTC
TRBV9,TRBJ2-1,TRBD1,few,CASSVATGGSLVNEQFF,TGTGCCAGCAGCGTAGCTACAGGGGGCAGCTTGGTGAATGAGCAGTTCTTC
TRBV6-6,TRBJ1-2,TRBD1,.,CASSSGQGAVGYTF,TGTGCCAGCAGTTCCGGACAGGGGGCGGTTGGCTACACCTTC